This passage covers 19 T cell receptor beta chains from one sample sequenced in a study of T cell repertoires in cytomegalovirus infection. One entry per CDR3 protein, called by TCRdb with MiXCR from the reads. The sample lists some 220,000 distinct CDR3 sequences, approximately 13% occurring once. The sequencing sample was made of PBMCs. All receptors come from a human donor in good health (CMV status not recorded). Some clones in this sample may be carry-over from other donors' samples.

V usage is TRBV9 and J usage is TRBJ2-2; D perhaps matches TRBD1 (8 bases). The CDR3 runs 15 residues. From germline, CDR1 is SGDLS and CDR2 YYNGEE. Trimming removed 4 bases at V and 6 bases at J, with 16 bases between. The CDR3 reads CASSPTTGGAGELFF. Here the CDR3 DNA reads TGTGCCAGCAGCCCCACTACAGGGGGGGCCGGGGAGCTGTTTTTT. The variable domain in full, completed from reference TRBV9 and TRBJ2-2, reads DSGVTQTPKHLITATGQRVTLRCSPRSGDLSVYWYQQSLDQGLQFLIQYYNGEERAKGNILERFSAQQFPDLHSELNLSSLELGDSALYFCASSPTTGGAGELFFGEGSRLTVL.

This clonotype was counted a few times. The genes are TRBV29-1 and TRBJ2-6; D tentatively fits TRBD1 or TRBD2 (5 bases each). The length of the CDR3 is 16 residues. V gave up 3 bases and J gave up 0 bases, with 12 bases separating them. The V gene's germline CDR1 is SQVTM and CDR2 ANQGSEA. CDR3: CSVDRDGTSGANVLTF. The CDR3 DNA follows: TGCAGCGTTGACCGGGACGGGACCTCTGGGGCCAACGTCCTGACTTTC.

This clonotype has at least ten counts. The J gene is TRBJ2-1, the V gene TRBV7-2; TRBD2 matches 14 bases. The CDR3 is 14 amino acids. With 6 bases clipped from V and 9 bases from J, the junction kept 4 bases outside the gene matches. Looked up from germline, CDR1 is SGHTA and CDR2 is FQGNSA. Here the CDR3 reads CASRGLAGVGEQFF. CDR3 sequence (DNA): TGTGCCAGCAGGGGACTAGCGGGAGTCGGTGAGCAGTTCTTC.

This clonotype was detected many times. The chain recombines TRBV28 with TRBJ1-2; TRBD1 is a possible D gene (6 bases). The CDR3 loop spans 13 amino acids. V lost 4 bases, J lost 6 bases, and 12 bases lay in between. Per germline, CDR1 MDHEN and CDR2 SYDVKM. The CDR3 spells CASSSQGNDGYTF. Here the CDR3 DNA reads TGTGCCAGCAGTTCTCAGGGGAACGATGGCTACACCTTC.

The chain couples TRBV28 to TRBJ1-1, with 7 bases matching TRBD1. The CDR3 runs 13 residues. V shed 2 bases, J shed 11 bases, and the junction held 8 bases outside the gene matches. Germline CDR1 reads MDHEN; CDR2 reads SYDVKM. The CDR3 loop is CASSLRGQGAAFF. The CDR3 nucleotides are TGTGCCAGCAGTTTAAGGGGGCAGGGTGCGGCTTTCTTT. The full variable domain, with the rest looked up from reference TRBV28 and TRBJ1-1, is DVKVTQSSRYLVKRTGEKVFLECVQDMDHENMFWYRQDPGLGLRLIYFSYDVKMKEKGDIPEGYSVSREKKERFSLILESASTNQTSMYLCASSLRGQGAAFFGQGTRLTVV.

The sample holds many counts of this clonotype. The chain couples TRBV28 to TRBJ1-4; 7 nucleotides match TRBD1. Germline CDR1 is MDHEN and CDR2 is SYDVKM. The CDR3 runs to 14 residues. The V gene end was trimmed by 4 bases and the J gene end by 8 bases; junction bases not matched to a gene: 7. The CDR3 spells CASSYSGGREKLFF. The DNA for the CDR3 is TGTGCCAGCAGTTATTCAGGGGGGAGAGAAAAACTGTTTTTT.

As to this clonotype: The conserved phenylalanine or tryptophan normally closing the CDR3 is absent here, so this likely arose from a read error. The chain has TRBV14 and TRBJ1-2; 9 bases map to TRBD1. J was trimmed by 6 bases and V by 1 base; bases with no gene match: 3. The CDR3 totals 14 residues. Germline lookup yields CDR1 SGHDN and CDR2 FVKESK. This CDR3 reads CASSQGGTGNGYTL. In nucleotides, the CDR3 is TGTGCCAGCAGCCAAGGCGGGACAGGGAATGGCTACACCCTC.

V and J are TRBV29-1 and TRBJ2-7, with D possibly TRBD2 on 5 matching bases. The CDR3 loop spans 14 amino acids. Trimming removed 4 bases from V and 1 base from J, with 14 bases in between. In germline, CDR1 is SQVTM, CDR2 ANQGSEA. CDR3 sequence: CSVARTLPSYEQYF. In DNA form, the CDR3 reads TGCAGCGTTGCCAGGACTCTACCATCCTACGAGCAGTACTTC.

The CDR3 is CASSLGLVYEQYF. CDR3 nucleotides: TGTGCCAGTAGTTTGGGACTAGTCTACGAGCAGTACTTC. The chain employs TRBV19 and TRBJ2-7, with TRBD2 identical over 8 bases. The CDR3 has 13 residues. Looked up from germline, CDR1 is LNHDA and CDR2 is SQIVND (reference sequence). V lost 5 bases to trimming and J lost 3 bases; unmatched junction nucleotides: 3.

This clonotype has ten or more counts. The chain couples TRBV29-1 to TRBJ2-7; the match to TRBD2 covers 12 bases. V shed 3 bases and J 0 bases; nucleotides not matched to a gene: 6. Germline loops: CDR1 SQVTM, CDR2 ANQGSEA. CDR3 size: 16 residues. CDR3 sequence: CSVEGLAGGSSYEQYF. The CDR3 DNA reads as TGCAGCGTTGAGGGACTAGCGGGTGGGAGCTCCTACGAGCAGTACTTC.

This clonotype was counted between two and nine times. The chain carries TRBV2 and TRBJ1-1; D not resolved. The CDR3 runs to 15 residues. V lost 2 bases and J 0 bases, leaving 10 bases between the germline ends. CDR1 is SNHLY, CDR2 FYNNEI, per germline. In DNA form, the CDR3 reads TGTGCCAGCAGTGAAAGGTCCGCGGTGAACACTGAAGCTTTCTTT. It codes for CASSERSAVNTEAFF.

This clonotype was picked up many times. The genes are TRBV7-2 and TRBJ2-5, with D perhaps matching TRBD2 (5 bases). V was trimmed by 3 bases and J by 2 bases, leaving 7 bases between them. The CDR3 runs to 13 residues. Germline values: CDR1 SGHTA, CDR2 FQGNSA. CDR3 bases: TGTGCCAGCAGCTTCTCGGGGCAAGAGACCCAGTACTTC. Encoded protein: CASSFSGQETQYF.

This clonotype was observed at least ten times. The chain links TRBV29-1 to TRBJ2-7; tentatively, D is TRBD2 (5 bases). The CDR3 totals 14 residues. Germline CDR1 is SQVTM and CDR2 is ANQGSEA. V was shortened by 6 bases and J by 0 bases, with 15 bases between the two germline ends. The CDR3 loop is CSVLAGRSSYEQYF. The CDR3 nucleotides are TGCAGCGTCCTCGCGGGCAGGTCCTCCTACGAGCAGTACTTC.

At least ten counts were recorded for this clonotype. The chain recombines TRBV28 with TRBJ2-1; 8 nucleotides agree with TRBD2. There are 15 residues in the CDR3. V shed 1 base, J shed 6 bases, and the junction held 5 bases outside the gene matches. CDR1 is MDHEN, CDR2 SYDVKM, per germline. CDR3 in amino acids: CASSLLPGGRNEQFF. DNA of the CDR3: TGTGCCAGCAGTTTATTGCCGGGAGGGCGCAATGAGCAGTTCTTC. Based on the CDR3 plus reference TRBV28 and TRBJ2-1, the full variable domain is DVKVTQSSRYLVKRTGEKVFLECVQDMDHENMFWYRQDPGLGLRLIYFSYDVKMKEKGDIPEGYSVSREKKERFSLILESASTNQTSMYLCASSLLPGGRNEQFFGPGTRLTVL.

Many counts were recorded for this clonotype. The chain employs TRBV25-1 and TRBJ1-1, with D hard to call. Germline assignment: CDR1 MGHDK and CDR2 SYGVNS. The CDR3 spans 11 residues. The germline V and J ends were trimmed by 7 bases and 7 bases, with 10 bases remaining between them. The CDR3 nucleotides read TGTGCCAGCAAGGAGTTGGGTGAAGCTTTCTTT. Its protein is CASKELGEAFF.

In this sample, this clonotype turned up a few times. This rearrangement joins TRBV9 to TRBJ2-1, with 9 bases matching TRBD2. The CDR3 sequence is 16 residues long. V shed 0 bases, J shed 6 bases, and the junction held 7 bases outside the gene matches. In germline, CDR1 is SGDLS, CDR2 YYNGEE. This CDR3 is CASSVVSSGNPNEQFF. The CDR3 DNA is TGTGCCAGCAGCGTAGTGTCTAGCGGGAACCCCAATGAGCAGTTCTTC.

This clonotype was observed many times. The chain recombines TRBV28 with TRBJ2-2; D ambiguous. The CDR3 consists of 14 residues. Germline loops: CDR1 MDHEN, CDR2 SYDVKM. V lost 9 bases and J 4 bases, leaving 15 bases between the germline ends. The CDR3 bases are TGTGCCAGTCAACCGGGTGGAGTCACCGGGGAGCTGTTTTTT. It encodes CASQPGGVTGELFF. Filled out from reference TRBV28 and TRBJ2-2, the complete variable domain reads DVKVTQSSRYLVKRTGEKVFLECVQDMDHENMFWYRQDPGLGLRLIYFSYDVKMKEKGDIPEGYSVSREKKERFSLILESASTNQTSMYLCASQPGGVTGELFFGEGSRLTVL.

This clonotype was counted at least ten times. V is TRBV7-2 and J is TRBJ1-5, with TRBD1 matching over 11 bases. The length of the CDR3 is 16 residues. CDR1 SGHTA and CDR2 FQGNSA come from the germline V gene. V trimming: 10 bases; J trimming: 2 bases; junction bases outside the gene matches: 10. This chain's CDR3 is CATGGQGGRGNQPQHF. CDR3 bases: TGTGCCACTGGGGGACAGGGGGGGAGGGGCAATCAGCCCCAGCATTTT.

This clonotype was detected ten times or more. The V gene is TRBV19, the J gene TRBJ1-1; D unresolved. The V end was cut by 4 bases, the J end by 0 bases, with 9 bases between. This CDR3 has 14 amino acids. Germline V gives CDR1 LNHDA, CDR2 SQIVND (reference sequence). This CDR3 reads CASSRDQMNTEAFF. In nucleotides, the CDR3 is TGTGCCAGTAGTAGGGATCAGATGAACACTGAAGCTTTCTTT.